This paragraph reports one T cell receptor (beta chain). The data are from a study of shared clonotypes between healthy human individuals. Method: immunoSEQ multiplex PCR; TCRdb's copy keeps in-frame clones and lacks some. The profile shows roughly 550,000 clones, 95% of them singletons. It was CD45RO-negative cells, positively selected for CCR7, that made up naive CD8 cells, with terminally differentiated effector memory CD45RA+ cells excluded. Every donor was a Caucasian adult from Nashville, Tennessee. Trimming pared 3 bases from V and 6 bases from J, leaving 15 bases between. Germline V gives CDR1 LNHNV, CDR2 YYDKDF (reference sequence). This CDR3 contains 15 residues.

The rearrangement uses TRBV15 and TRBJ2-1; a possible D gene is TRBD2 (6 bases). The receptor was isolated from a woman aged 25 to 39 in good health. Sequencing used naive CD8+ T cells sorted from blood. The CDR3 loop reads CATSSERARFNEQFF. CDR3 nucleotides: TGTGCCACCAGCAGCGAGCGGGCGCGTTTCAATGAGCAGTTCTTC.